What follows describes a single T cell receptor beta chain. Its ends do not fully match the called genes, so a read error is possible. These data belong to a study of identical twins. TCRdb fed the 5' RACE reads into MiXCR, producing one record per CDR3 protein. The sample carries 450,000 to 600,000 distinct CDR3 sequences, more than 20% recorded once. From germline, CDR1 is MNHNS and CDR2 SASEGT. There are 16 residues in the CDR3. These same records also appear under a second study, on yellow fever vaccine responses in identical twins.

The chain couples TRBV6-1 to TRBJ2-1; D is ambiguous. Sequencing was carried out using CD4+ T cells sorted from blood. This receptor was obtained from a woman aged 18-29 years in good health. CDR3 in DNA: TGTGCCAGCAGCAAGTTGACCCGAGGCAAGGAAAATGAGCAGTCCTTC. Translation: CASSKLTRGKENEQSF.